One and the same sample provided the 14 T cell receptor beta chains below, sequenced in a study of T cell repertoires in cytomegalovirus infection. These receptors' antigens are unknown. TCRdb called the reads again in MiXCR, with one record for every CDR3 protein. The repertoire holds some 920,000 distinct CDR3 sequences, with 30% to 40% as singletons. The material sequenced was cultured CD8+ T cells from PBMCs, taken from culture after CMV antigen stimulation. These receptors were obtained from a human donor in good health (CMV status not recorded). Some clones in this sample may be carry-over from other donors' samples.

The V and J genes are TRBV10-3 and TRBJ1-2; D unresolved. The germline V gene encodes CDR1 ENHRY and CDR2 SYGVKD. The CDR3 is made up of 14 amino acids. V lost 0 bases and J 4 bases, leaving 9 bases between the germline ends. DNA of the CDR3: TGTGCCATCAGTGAGTCACGGGGAAGCTATGGCTACACCTTC. This codes for CAISESRGSYGYTF.

This clonotype was counted a few times. The chain recombines TRBV19 with TRBJ1-6, with a tentative D call TRBD1 (5 bases). Germline CDR1 is LNHDA and CDR2 is SQIVND (reference sequence). V was cut by 2 bases and J by 5 bases, with 13 bases left in between. The CDR3 loop spans 16 amino acids. CDR3 coding DNA: TGTGCCAGTAGTATACCCAGACAGATCGATAATTCACCCCTCCACTTT. Translating it yields CASSIPRQIDNSPLHF.

This clonotype was seen just once. This chain links TRBV2 with TRBJ2-3; D is possibly TRBD2 (7 bases). The CDR3 length is 13 residues. V was pared by 7 bases and J by 2 bases, with 10 bases between. Germline V gene lookup returns CDR1 SNHLY and CDR2 FYNNEI. The CDR3 spells CASTGGPTDTQYF. Here the CDR3 DNA reads TGTGCCAGCACGGGGGGCCCCACAGATACGCAGTATTTT.

The chain is built from TRBV2 and TRBJ2-5, with 12 nucleotides matching TRBD1. Germline V CDR1 and CDR2: SNHLY, FYNNEI. This CDR3 has 16 amino acids. V was clipped by 3 bases and J by 0 bases; unmatched bases: 2. CDR3 DNA sequence: TGTGCCAGCAGTGACGGGGACAGGGGGCACCAAGAGACCCAGTACTTC. Amino acids: CASSDGDRGHQETQYF.

This clonotype appeared once. V is TRBV29-1 and J is TRBJ2-1; TRBD1 might be the D (5 bases). Germline V gene lookup returns CDR1 SQVTM and CDR2 ANQGSEA. The CDR3 covers 11 residues. V gave up 6 bases and J gave up 7 bases, with 10 bases separating them. For the CDR3, the DNA is TGCAGCGTACCGACAGTTAATGAGCAGTTCTTC. This encodes CSVPTVNEQFF.

This rearrangement joins TRBV29-1 to TRBJ2-6, with TRBD2 identical over 8 bases. The length of the CDR3 is 16 residues. The ends lost 4 bases at V and 0 bases at J; junction bases unmatched: 5. The germline V gene has CDR1 SQVTM and CDR2 ANQGSEA. The DNA for the CDR3 is TGCAGCGTTGTTTCAGCGGGGGACTCTGGGGCCAACGTCCTGACTTTC. Protein product: CSVVSAGDSGANVLTF.

The table lists this clonotype with many counts. V and J are TRBV6-5 and TRBJ1-1; D gene unclear. The CDR3 covers 13 residues. V lost 2 bases to trimming and J lost 4 bases, with 8 bases between them. CDR1 is MNHEY, CDR2 SVGAGI, per germline. CDR3 sequence reads: CASSYGQATEAFF. As DNA, the CDR3 is TGTGCCAGCAGTTACGGGCAGGCCACTGAAGCTTTCTTT.

The chain uses TRBV20-1 and TRBJ2-1; weak D call: TRBD2 (6 bases). The germline V gene encodes CDR1 DFQATT and CDR2 SNEGSKA (reference sequence). This CDR3 has 16 amino acids. The V and J ends lost 0 bases and 1 base respectively, with 13 bases between them. The CDR3 spells CSARDRERVSYNEQFF. The CDR3 coding sequence is TGCAGTGCTAGAGATCGGGAGCGGGTTTCCTACAATGAGCAGTTCTTC.

A word on this clonotype: Possible read error: a much larger clone is one base away. V and J are TRBV7-2 and TRBJ2-3, with a weak D call TRBD2 (5 bases). The CDR3 runs to 15 residues. Germline assignment: CDR1 SGHTA and CDR2 FQGNSA. V lost 5 bases, J lost 6 bases, and 18 bases lay in between. The DNA of the CDR3 is TGTACCAGCAGCCTAGTGGATGCGGGCCAGGATACGCAGTATTTT. It translates to CTSSLVDAGQDTQYF.

The chain combines TRBV7-4 with TRBJ2-2; D ambiguous. Trimming removed 7 bases at V and 5 bases at J, with 17 bases between. The CDR3 is made up of 15 amino acids. CDR1 is SGHVT and CDR2 is SQSDAQ in the germline V gene. The CDR3 nucleotides are TGTGCCAGCACCAATCGACCAGCACGGACCGGGGAGCTGTTTTTT. Amino acids: CASTNRPARTGELFF.

This rearrangement joins TRBV3-1 to TRBJ2-1; 9 nucleotides align to TRBD1. The length of the CDR3 is 16 residues. Germline CDR1 and CDR2: LGHDT and YNNKEL (reference sequence). With V trimmed by 4 bases and J by 8 bases, 12 bases remained unmatched. In DNA form, the CDR3 reads TGTGCCAGCAGCCCCCTAACCGGGACAGGGAGGTATGAGCAGTTCTTC. It is translated as CASSPLTGTGRYEQFF.

This rearrangement joins TRBV27 to TRBJ2-1, with a weak D call TRBD1 (7 bases). CDR1 is MNHEY, CDR2 SMNVEV, per germline (reference sequence). The CDR3 extends over 16 amino acids. Trimming took off 0 bases at V and 0 bases at J, with 9 bases between the two ends. The CDR3 loop is CASSLSQGGSYNEQFF. CDR3 nucleotide sequence: TGTGCCAGCAGTTTATCCCAGGGGGGCTCCTACAATGAGCAGTTCTTC.

This clonotype was seen more than once but under ten times. The chain has TRBV6-1 and TRBJ2-7, with 11 bases matching TRBD2. Trimming removed 5 bases from V and 2 bases from J; junction bases left unmatched: 2. Germline loops: CDR1 MNHNS, CDR2 SASEGT. The CDR3 is 14 residues long. CDR3 DNA sequence: TGTGCCAGCAGTACTAGCGGGGGTACCTACGAGCAGTACTTC. This gives the protein CASSTSGGTYEQYF.

This clonotype was observed a few times. The chain employs TRBV12-3 or TRBV12-4 and TRBJ1-2; D is unclear. Trimming removed 5 bases from V and 8 bases from J, with 15 bases in between. This CDR3 region has 13 residues. The CDR3 DNA reads TGTGCCAGCAGTCCCGGGCCCCACCCCGGCTACACCTTC. It translates to CASSPGPHPGYTF.